One and the same sample provided the 28 T cell receptor beta chains below, sequenced in a study of blood T cell repertoires in COVID-19. The assay was immunoSEQ multiplex PCR, and TCRdb's table has in-frame clones only and misses some. The sample includes about 180,000 clones, about 86% of them seen just once. The sample consisted of peripheral blood. The receptor source for this set is a man between 65 and 85 years old with active or convalescent COVID-19.

V usage is TRBV13 and J usage is TRBJ2-2; D remains unclear. Germline assignment: CDR1 PRHDT and CDR2 FYEKMQ (reference sequence). Trimming stripped 2 bases from V and 5 bases from J, with 3 bases between. The CDR3 spans 12 residues. The CDR3: CASSLITGELFF. In DNA, the CDR3 is TGTGCCAGCAGCTTAATAACCGGGGAGCTGTTTTTT.

The chain joins TRBV10-3 to TRBJ1-1; 10 bases fit TRBD1. CDR3 length: 14 amino acids. J was trimmed by 0 bases and V by 10 bases; bases with no gene match: 5. Germline V gene sequence: CDR1 ENHRY, CDR2 SYGVKD. In DNA form, the CDR3 reads TGTGCCAGCCGGGACAGGGGATTGAACACTGAAGCTTTCTTT. It translates to CASRDRGLNTEAFF.

The J gene is TRBJ1-2, the V gene TRBV7-8; unclear D gene. This CDR3 comprises 14 residues. Trimming cost V 2 bases and J 3 bases, with 10 bases left between them. Looked up from germline, CDR1 is SGHVS and CDR2 is FQNEAQ. CDR3 amino acids: CASSLSDVHYGYTF. For the CDR3, the DNA is TGTGCCAGCAGCTTAAGCGATGTACACTATGGCTACACCTTC.

This clone was found once. The gene calls are TRBV20-1 and TRBJ2-1; 15 nucleotides align to TRBD2. The CDR3 sequence is 14 residues long. V was clipped by 3 bases and J by 7 bases; unmatched bases: 1. Germline CDR1 is DFQATT and CDR2 is SNEGSKA (reference sequence). The CDR3 spells CSASGTSGRNEQFF. In DNA, the CDR3 is TGCAGTGCTAGTGGGACTAGCGGGAGGAATGAGCAGTTCTTC.

V gene TRBV28 combines with J gene TRBJ1-1, with TRBD1 matching over 7 bases. V lost 5 bases and J lost 1; bases outside the gene matches: 7. CDR1 is MDHEN and CDR2 is SYDVKM in the germline V gene. CDR3 length: 15 residues. The CDR3 DNA sequence: TGTGCCAGCAGTCCGAGACAGGGTTGGAACACTGAAGCTTTCTTT. Its translation: CASSPRQGWNTEAFF. Full variable domain (remainder filled in from reference TRBV28 and TRBJ1-1): DVKVTQSSRYLVKRTGEKVFLECVQDMDHENMFWYRQDPGLGLRLIYFSYDVKMKEKGDIPEGYSVSREKKERFSLILESASTNQTSMYLCASSPRQGWNTEAFFGQGTRLTVV.

A single count supports this clone. The chain uses TRBV15 and TRBJ2-2, with 12 bases that match TRBD2. With 3 bases clipped from V and 3 bases from J, the junction kept 20 bases outside the gene matches. The germline V gene has CDR1 LNHNV and CDR2 YYDKDF (reference sequence). This CDR3 has 22 amino acids. The CDR3 loop is CATSRSRGLGLAGQEYTGELFF. CDR3 bases: TGTGCCACCAGCAGGAGCCGGGGCCTCGGACTAGCGGGACAAGAATACACCGGGGAGCTGTTTTTT.

This clone was recorded only once. V usage is TRBV7-2 and J usage is TRBJ1-5; D gene ambiguous. The CDR3 covers 15 residues. In germline, CDR1 is SGHTA, CDR2 FQGNSA. Trimming shortened V by 2 bases and J by 3 bases, and 11 bases separated the two germline ends. As DNA, the CDR3 is TGTGCCAGCAGCTTAACCCGGGGAAACAATCAGCCCCAGCATTTT. This gives the protein CASSLTRGNNQPQHF.

V and J are TRBV6-5 and TRBJ2-3, with TRBD1 matching 9 bases. Germline V CDR1 and CDR2: MNHEY, SVGAGI. V was clipped by 6 bases and J by 5 bases; unmatched bases: 9. This CDR3 spans 15 amino acids. In DNA form, the CDR3 reads TGTGCCAGCAGACTTTTCGGGACAGGGCTAGATACGCAGTATTTT. Its translation: CASRLFGTGLDTQYF.

The V call is TRBV6-5, the J call TRBJ2-3; TRBD2 aligns across 9 bases. Germline V gene data show CDR1 as MNHEY and CDR2 as SVGAGI. V gave up 6 bases and J gave up 10 bases; unmatched junction bases: 14. The CDR3 covers 15 residues. DNA of the CDR3: TGTGCCAGCAGCCCCCCCGGACTAGCGCCCGGTGCGCAGTATTTT. This gives the protein CASSPPGLAPGAQYF.

Worth noting for this clone: Other DNA variants within this sample encode the same CDR3. V and J are TRBV28 and TRBJ1-2; no firm D call. Germline CDR1 and CDR2: MDHEN and SYDVKM. Deletions cut 3 bases from V and 2 bases from J, with 7 bases between. The length of the CDR3 is 13 residues. CDR3 DNA sequence: TGTGCCAGCAGTTTCGGCGGAAACTATGGCTACACCTTC. Translating it yields CASSFGGNYGYTF.

The V call is TRBV5-5, the J call TRBJ2-5, with 7 bases aligning to TRBD1. The J segment lost 2 bases and the V segment lost 5 bases, leaving 3 bases of the junction unmatched. This CDR3 comprises 13 residues. Germline loops: CDR1 SGHKS, CDR2 YYEKEE (reference sequence). The CDR3 nucleotides read TGTGCCAGCAGGACAGGGTGGCAAGAGACCCAGTACTTC. Translated, it gives CASRTGWQETQYF.

V usage is TRBV28 and J usage is TRBJ2-2; D is possibly TRBD1 (6 bases). The V end was cut by 1 base, the J end by 6 bases, with 15 bases between. The CDR3 runs 16 residues. In germline, CDR1 is MDHEN, CDR2 SYDVKM. The CDR3 reads CASSLYPGESAGELFF. The CDR3 region has the DNA TGTGCCAGCAGTTTATATCCAGGGGAATCAGCCGGGGAGCTGTTTTTT.

This clone was picked up one time. The chain employs TRBV7-2 and TRBJ2-5; D is ambiguous. V lost 1 base and J lost 4, with 10 bases in between. In germline, CDR1 is SGHTA, CDR2 FQGNSA. The CDR3 consists of 14 residues. Here the CDR3 DNA reads TGTGCCAGCAGCTTAGTCTCCCAGATAGAGACCCAGTACTTC. This codes for CASSLVSQIETQYF.

The chain is built from TRBV25-1 and TRBJ1-3; a possible D gene is TRBD1 (6 bases). This CDR3 region has 14 residues. Trimming removed 7 bases from V and 0 bases from J, with 10 bases in between. Germline V gene data show CDR1 as MGHDK and CDR2 as SYGVNS. The CDR3 DNA reads as TGTGCCAGCATCAACAGGGTCTCTGGAAACACCATATATTTT. Translation gives CASINRVSGNTIYF.

V is TRBV28 and J is TRBJ2-7; 11 positions match TRBD1. Trimming at V came to 5 bases and at J to 3 bases, leaving 6 bases not matched to a gene. The CDR3 has 15 residues. Germline assignment: CDR1 MDHEN and CDR2 SYDVKM. CDR3 nucleotides: TGTGCCAGCAGTCCGCCGGGACAGGGGGTCTACGAGCAGTACTTC. Translation: CASSPPGQGVYEQYF.

The CDR3 reads CASSDPGAKGDTQYF. CDR3 nucleotide sequence: TGTGCCAGTAGTGATCCAGGGGCCAAGGGGGATACGCAGTATTTT. V usage is TRBV19 and J usage is TRBJ2-3; possible D gene TRBD1, 6 bases. CDR3 length: 15 residues. Germline V gives CDR1 LNHDA, CDR2 SQIVND (reference sequence). V was shortened by 5 bases and J by 6 bases, with 18 bases between the two germline ends.

The CDR3 DNA reads as TGTGCCAGCAGCCCGGGCGGGACAGATAATTCACCCCTCCACTTT. The encoded protein is CASSPGGTDNSPLHF. This rearrangement joins TRBV11-2 to TRBJ1-6; TRBD1 matches 7 bases. There are 15 residues in the CDR3. Germline CDR1 reads SGHAT; CDR2 reads FQNNGV. The trim removed 5 bases at V and 5 bases at J, leaving 6 bases unmatched.

The rearrangement joins TRBV11-2 to TRBJ1-1, with unresolved D. Trimming removed 3 bases from V and 0 bases from J, with 5 bases in between. The CDR3 is 13 amino acids. CDR1 and CDR2 from the germline V gene are SGHAT and FQNNGV. CDR3 nucleotides: TGTGCCAGCAGCTTGCAGTTGAACACTGAAGCTTTCTTT. Protein product: CASSLQLNTEAFF.

The chain couples TRBV29-1 to TRBJ2-1; D may be TRBD2 (6 bases). The germline V and J ends were trimmed by 4 bases and 7 bases, with 17 bases remaining between them. CDR3 size: 14 residues. Looked up from germline, CDR1 is SQVTM and CDR2 is ANQGSEA. CDR3 DNA: TGCAGCGTTGCCGGGAGTGGGAGAAGGAATGAGCAGTTCTTC. This translates into CSVAGSGRRNEQFF.

This sequence joins TRBV6-4 and TRBJ2-7, with TRBD1 identical over 8 bases. Germline V gene lookup returns CDR1 MRHNA and CDR2 SNTAGT. The CDR3 spans 17 residues. The V segment lost 0 bases and the J segment 5 bases; nucleotides outside the gene matches: 12. CDR3 in DNA: TGTGCCAGCAGTGACTCCGAGGCAGGGGGCGAAGTCCACGAGCAGTACTTC. Its translation is CASSDSEAGGEVHEQYF.

The chain recombines TRBV7-9 with TRBJ1-5; D uncertain. The CDR3 covers 12 residues. Trimming took 5 bases from V and 9 from J, leaving 11 bases between them. Per germline, CDR1 SEHNR and CDR2 FQNEAQ (reference sequence). The CDR3 DNA reads as TGTGCCAGCAGCCCCCCGACTGGGCCCCAGCATTTT. Amino acid sequence: CASSPPTGPQHF.

This chain uses TRBV19 with TRBJ1-4, with D unresolved. This CDR3 has 12 amino acids. Trimming removed 2 bases at V and 8 bases at J, with 6 bases between. CDR1 is LNHDA and CDR2 is SQIVND in the germline V gene (reference sequence). The CDR3 is CASSIRGEKLFF. In DNA, the CDR3 is TGTGCCAGTAGTATAAGAGGGGAAAAACTGTTTTTT.

This chain connects TRBV15 to TRBJ1-4, with D hard to call. The germline V gene encodes CDR1 LNHNV and CDR2 YYDKDF (reference sequence). The CDR3 contains 13 residues. V was shortened by 2 bases and J by 8 bases, with 9 bases between the two germline ends. CDR3 region: CATSRNGMEKLFF. CDR3 sequence (DNA): TGTGCCACCAGCAGAAATGGCATGGAAAAACTGTTTTTT.

The chain recombines TRBV6-5 with TRBJ1-2; no clear D. V lost 0 bases and J lost 7, with 12 bases in between. The CDR3 has 14 amino acids. CDR1 and CDR2 (germline): MNHEY, SVGAGI. CDR3 residues: CASSYSSRFGGYTF. The CDR3 DNA is TGTGCCAGCAGTTACTCGAGCAGGTTCGGTGGCTACACCTTC.

The CDR3 is CASSRDFGTGNGYTF. The CDR3 DNA reads as TGTGCCAGCTCTAGGGACTTCGGGACAGGCAATGGCTACACCTTC. The chain couples TRBV6-6 to TRBJ1-2; the match to TRBD1 covers 8 bases. Germline trimming cut 8 bases from V and 6 bases from J; bases unmatched to any gene: 14. CDR1 and CDR2 from the germline V gene are MNHNY and SVGAGI (reference sequence). The CDR3 spans 15 residues.

The chain joins TRBV3-1 (or the pseudogene TRBV3-2) to TRBJ2-7; a weak D match, TRBD2 (5 bases). Germline V gene lookup returns CDR1 LGHDT and CDR2 YNNKEL (reference sequence). V was trimmed by 5 bases and J by 6 bases, leaving 23 bases between them. CDR3 size: 16 residues. Here the CDR3 reads CASSDRDGYRFREQYF. CDR3 in DNA: TGTGCCAGCAGCGACCGGGATGGTTACCGTTTCCGCGAGCAGTACTTC.

In regard to this clone: In the same sample, other DNA sequences code for this CDR3. This chain joins TRBV18 and TRBJ2-5; tentatively, D is TRBD1 (6 bases). Per the germline V gene, CDR1 is KGHSH and CDR2 is LQKENI. V was pared by 3 bases and J by 2 bases, with 7 bases between. The CDR3 spans 13 residues. The CDR3 sequence is CASSPGTQETQYF. The CDR3 coding sequence is TGTGCCAGCTCACCCGGGACACAAGAGACCCAGTACTTC.

The V and J genes are TRBV9 and TRBJ1-2, with D possibly matching TRBD1 (5 bases). Germline V gives CDR1 SGDLS, CDR2 YYNGEE. Trimming cost V 4 bases and J 8 bases, with 18 bases left between them. The CDR3 consists of 14 residues. CDR3 sequence: CASSPGGGDQGYTF. DNA of the CDR3: TGTGCCAGCAGCCCAGGCGGGGGAGATCAGGGCTACACCTTC. Full variable domain (remainder filled in from reference TRBV9 and TRBJ1-2): DSGVTQTPKHLITATGQRVTLRCSPRSGDLSVYWYQQSLDQGLQFLIQYYNGEERAKGNILERFSAQQFPDLHSELNLSSLELGDSALYFCASSPGGGDQGYTFGSGTRLTVV.